Listed here is a single TCR beta chain. The antigen remains unidentified. The sample comes from a study of response to subunit inactivated influenza vaccine. Study results and limitations: Few new T cells, the authors suggested, are recruited by each seasonal influenza vaccination.

TCRdb fed the RT-PCR reads into MiXCR, producing one record per CDR3 protein. The data show about 520,000 distinct CDR3 sequences, with around 7.7% seen just once and around 12% held by the top ten. This sample comprised PBMCs from blood, obtained less than 30 months after vaccination. This receptor was obtained from a man in his fifties or sixties who received an inactivated influenza vaccine.

The chain's CDR3 is CASSIGTSGTYEQYF. The CDR3 DNA sequence: TGTGCCAGCAGTATCGGGACTAGCGGAACCTACGAGCAGTACTTC. This chain uses TRBV12-3 or TRBV12-4 with TRBJ2-7, with 11 bases identical to TRBD2. The CDR3 has 15 amino acids. J gave up 2 bases and V 5 bases, and 5 bases lay outside the gene matches.